The rows below give T cell receptor beta chains drawn from one sample of a study of CD8+ T cells in alopecia areata. Profiled with immunoSEQ multiplex PCR; TCRdb holds only in-frame clones, not every one. The sample includes about 210,000 clones, less than 45% seen only once; the top ten take about 0.48%. Sequenced material: CD4+ T cells sorted from blood, taken between weeks 30 and 35, from a patient treated with tofacitinib. The receptors come from a human donor with alopecia areata. Each CDR3 is given with its conserved first and last residue. D genes are given only for firm matches. Only part of the rows carry a size: once, few, many, or a class if the clone is expanded.

J gene,D gene,clone size,V gene,CDR3 protein,CDR3 DNA
TRBJ2-3,-,-,TRBV29-1,CSVLKGRSTSTDTQYF,TGCAGCGTTCTAAAGGGGCGGAGTACTAGCACAGATACGCAGTATTTT
TRBJ2-3,-,-,TRBV5-6,CASSRGQSTDTQYF,TGTGCCAGCAGCCGCGGACAGAGCACAGATACGCAGTATTTT
TRBJ2-7,TRBD1,few,TRBV5-6,CASSYRGGTGASYEQYF,TGTGCCAGCAGCTACCGAGGGGGGACAGGAGCTTCCTACGAGCAGTACTTC
TRBJ1-1,-,few,TRBV5-4,CASSLRTATSRNTEAFF,TGTGCCAGCAGCTTGAGAACAGCAACGAGCCGGAACACTGAAGCTTTCTTT
TRBJ1-2,-,few,TRBV29-1,CSVGQVLNLNYGYTF,TGCAGCGTTGGACAGGTTCTAAACCTTAACTATGGCTACACCTTC
TRBJ2-1,TRBD2,-,TRBV7-8,CASSLVSSGTYNEQFF,TGTGCCAGCAGCTTAGTTTCTAGCGGGACATACAATGAGCAGTTCTTC
TRBJ2-2,TRBD1,few,TRBV19,CASSIDRGTGELFF,TGTGCCAGTAGTATCGACAGGGGGACCGGGGAGCTGTTTTTT
TRBJ1-1,-,few,TRBV20-1,CSARARREAFF,TGCAGTGCTAGAGCCCGTCGGGAAGCTTTCTTT
TRBJ2-4,TRBD2,-,TRBV7-2,CASSFASGREYF,TGTGCCAGCAGCTTTGCTAGCGGGAGGGAGTACTTC
TRBJ2-2,-,-,TRBV15,CATSPRGGDTGELFF,TGTGCCACCAGCCCTCGAGGTGGGGACACCGGGGAGCTGTTTTTT
TRBJ2-7,-,-,TRBV7-9,CASSQYLGYEQYF,TGTGCCAGCAGCCAATACCTGGGATACGAGCAGTACTTC
TRBJ2-7,TRBD1,-,TRBV7-8,CASSHSTGANEQYF,TGTGCCAGCAGCCATTCGACAGGGGCTAATGAGCAGTACTTC
TRBJ1-1,-,few,TRBV30,CAWSRGAMNTEAFF,TGTGCCTGGAGCCGAGGGGCTATGAACACTGAAGCTTTCTTT
TRBJ2-7,TRBD1,-,TRBV25-1,CASSVLPGQGDEQYF,TGTGCCAGCAGTGTGCTTCCCGGACAGGGTGACGAGCAGTACTTC
TRBJ2-1,-,-,TRBV5-1,CASSLGRDLGNEQFF,TGCGCCAGCAGCTTAGGAAGGGACCTCGGCAATGAGCAGTTCTTC
TRBJ2-3,-,few,TRBV5-1,CASSSVGPDTQYF,TGCGCCAGCAGCTCCGTGGGTCCAGATACGCAGTATTTT
TRBJ2-3,-,-,TRBV10-3,CAISDPVNKDTQYF,TGTGCCATCAGTGACCCGGTGAACAAGGATACGCAGTATTTT
TRBJ2-1,TRBD2,-,TRBV30,CASARLAGAYNEQFF,TGTGCCTCGGCCCGACTAGCGGGAGCCTACAATGAGCAGTTCTTC
TRBJ1-2,TRBD1,-,TRBV6-6,CASSFTRDSTYGYTF,TGTGCCAGCAGTTTTACTCGGGACAGCACCTATGGCTACACCTTC
TRBJ2-7,-,-,TRBV11-2,CASSSIQGPSYEQYF,TGTGCCAGCAGCTCGATCCAGGGTCCCTCCTACGAGCAGTACTTC
TRBJ2-4,-,-,TRBV4-1,CASSQDVGTRYF,TGCGCCAGCAGCCAAGACGTAGGGACCAGGTACTTC
TRBJ2-7,-,-,TRBV5-4,CASSLAVSSYEQYF,TGTGCCAGCAGCTTAGCGGTTAGCTCCTACGAGCAGTACTTC
TRBJ2-7,TRBD1,-,TRBV27,CASSLKGQGAMTYEQYF,TGTGCCAGCAGTTTAAAAGGACAGGGGGCCATGACCTACGAGCAGTACTTC
TRBJ2-7,-,few,TRBV12-5,CASALFPYEQYF,TGTGCTAGTGCCCTATTCCCTTACGAGCAGTACTTC
TRBJ2-5,-,few,TRBV7-3,CASSSPGETQYF,TGTGCCAGCAGCTCCCCCGGGGAGACCCAGTACTTC
TRBJ2-2,TRBD1,-,TRBV30,CAWSGTGGAGELFF,TGTGCCTGGAGTGGAACAGGGGGCGCCGGGGAGCTGTTTTTT
TRBJ2-2,-,-,TRBV29-1,CSVEAVGPGELFF,TGCAGCGTTGAAGCGGTGGGCCCCGGGGAGCTGTTTTTT
TRBJ2-7,-,medium-sized,TRBV7-9,CASSLGTDGRQYF,TGTGCCAGCAGCCTCGGGACTGATGGACGGCAGTACTTC
TRBJ1-4,-,few,TRBV5-4,CASSEPREGEKLFF,TGTGCCAGCAGCGAACCAAGGGAGGGTGAAAAACTGTTTTTT
TRBJ2-2,TRBD1,once,TRBV9,CASSVVGTGDTGELFF,TGTGCCAGCAGCGTTGTCGGGACAGGGGACACCGGGGAGCTGTTTTTT
TRBJ2-6,-,few,TRBV5-6,CASSLKGANVLTF,TGTGCCAGCAGCTTAAAAGGGGCCAACGTCCTGACTTTC
TRBJ2-6,TRBD1,few,TRBV29-1,CSGRVTGDGANVLTF,TGCAGCGGCAGAGTAACAGGGGATGGGGCCAACGTCCTGACTTTC
TRBJ1-3,-,-,TRBV6-6,CASSPQGLSGNTIYF,TGTGCCAGCAGTCCACAGGGCCTCTCTGGAAACACCATATATTTT
TRBJ1-1,-,-,TRBV6-6,CASSSPSGVSNTEAFF,TGTGCCAGCAGTTCCCCCTCGGGGGTTTCAAACACTGAAGCTTTCTTT
TRBJ1-5,-,-,TRBV7-9,CASSLQGNQPQHF,TGTGCCAGCAGCTTACAGGGTAACCAGCCCCAGCATTTT
TRBJ1-2,-,-,TRBV6-6,CASSYREYGYGYTF,TGTGCCAGCAGTTACCGGGAGTATGGCTATGGCTACACCTTC
TRBJ2-6,TRBD1,few,TRBV18,CASSRDRVSSGANVLTF,TGTGCCAGCTCACGGGACAGGGTTTCCTCTGGGGCCAACGTCCTGACTTTC
TRBJ1-2,-,-,TRBV30,CAWDGGNYGYTF,TGTGCCTGGGACGGAGGGAACTATGGCTACACCTTC
TRBJ2-4,-,-,TRBV15,CATSRGGTVNIQYF,TGTGCCACCAGCAGAGGAGGGACGGTAAACATTCAGTACTTC
TRBJ2-4,-,-,TRBV18,CASSIQGLTSEELAKNIQYF,TGTGCCAGCTCAATACAAGGGTTAACAAGTGAGGAATTGGCCAAAAACATTCAGTACTTC
TRBJ2-7,-,-,TRBV27,CASSSGFPSYEQYF,TGTGCCAGCAGTTCCGGATTCCCCTCCTACGAGCAGTACTTC
TRBJ2-7,-,few,TRBV5-6,CASSSLMADLYEQYF,TGTGCCAGCAGCTCGCTAATGGCCGACCTCTACGAGCAGTACTTC